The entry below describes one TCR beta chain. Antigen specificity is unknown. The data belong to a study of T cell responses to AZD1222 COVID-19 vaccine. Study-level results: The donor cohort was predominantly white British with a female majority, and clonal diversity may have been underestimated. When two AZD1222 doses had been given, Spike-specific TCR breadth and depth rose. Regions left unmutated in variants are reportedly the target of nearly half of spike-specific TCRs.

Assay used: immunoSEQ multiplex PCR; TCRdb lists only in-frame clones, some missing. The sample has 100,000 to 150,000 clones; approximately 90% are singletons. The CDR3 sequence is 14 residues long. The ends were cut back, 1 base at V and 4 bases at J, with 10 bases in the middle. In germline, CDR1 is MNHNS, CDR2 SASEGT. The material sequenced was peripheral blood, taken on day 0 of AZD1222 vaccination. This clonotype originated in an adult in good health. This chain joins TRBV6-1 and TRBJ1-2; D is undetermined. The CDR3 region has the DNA TGTGCCAGCAGTGAAGTGCAGAGGATCTATGGCTACACCTTC. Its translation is CASSEVQRIYGYTF.